In this sample, the clone carrying this T cell receptor (beta chain) turned up a few times. The antigen remains unidentified. TCRdb ran MiXCR on the 5' RACE reads and lists one entry per CDR3 protein. The table lists about 250,000 distinct CDR3 sequences, roughly 32% of them singletons. This entry belongs to a study of CD8 T cells in ankylosing spondylitis. Whole-study results and caveats: A CD8+ phenotype characterized the disease-linked clones, which were relatively rare in peripheral blood. Matched ankylosing spondylitis synovial fluid reportedly showed significant enrichment of disease-linked clones. Blood of patients with ankylosing spondylitis appeared to be characterized by a TCR beta motif of fewer than 10 highly homologous variants.

The germline CDR1 and CDR2 sequences are DFQATT and SNEGSKA (reference sequence). The CDR3 totals 15 residues. V gave up 0 bases and J gave up 7 bases, with 13 bases separating them. J is TRBJ1-6 and V is TRBV20-1, with D possibly being TRBD1 (6 bases). The clonotype comes from a male donor with ankylosing spondylitis or in good health (not recorded which). The sequenced sample consisted of blood, either unsorted or a sorted T cell fraction (not recorded which). In DNA form, the CDR3 reads TGCAGTGCTAGAGATGTTGGCCAGGGGAATTCACCCCTCCACTTT. This sequence encodes CSARDVGQGNSPLHF.